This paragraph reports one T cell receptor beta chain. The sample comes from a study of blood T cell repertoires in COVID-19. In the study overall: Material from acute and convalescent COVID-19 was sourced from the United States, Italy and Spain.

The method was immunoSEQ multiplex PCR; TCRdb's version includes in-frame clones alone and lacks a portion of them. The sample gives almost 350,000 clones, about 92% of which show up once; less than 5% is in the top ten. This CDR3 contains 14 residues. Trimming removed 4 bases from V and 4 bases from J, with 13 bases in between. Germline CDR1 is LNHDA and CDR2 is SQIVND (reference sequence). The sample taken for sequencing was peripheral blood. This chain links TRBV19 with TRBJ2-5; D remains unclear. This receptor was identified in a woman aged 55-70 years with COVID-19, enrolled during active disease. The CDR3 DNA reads TGTGCCAGTAGTACCCCCGGTGATCGAGAGACCCAGTACTTC. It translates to CASSTPGDRETQYF. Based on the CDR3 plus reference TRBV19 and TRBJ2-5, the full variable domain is DGGITQSPKYLFRKEGQNVTLSCEQNLNHDAMYWYRQDPGQGLRLIYYSQIVNDFQKGDIAEGYSVSREKKESFPLTVTSAQKNPTAFYLCASSTPGDRETQYFGPGTRLLVL.